This entry features one T cell receptor (beta chain) sequence. It has no known antigen specificity. Base qualities are not provided; no much larger clone lies one nucleotide away. This sample is drawn from a study of identical twins (dated by TCRdb to the mid-2010s). Regarding the research as a whole: The study deep-sequenced TCR alpha and beta repertoires from monozygotic twins, unrelated adults of various ages and cord blood to test whether fetal clonotypes persist. To rule out contamination, replicate twin experiments were performed at different times with different library preparation protocols. Broad study findings and their caveats: Invariant T cells such as MAIT and iNKT could partly confound zero-insertion analyses, although diverse VJ usage argued against such confounding for most clonotypes. Abundant cord blood beta clonotypes had fewer insertions, young adult naive repertoires showed a similar but weaker trend, and memory repertoires showed no such trend. Because the same donors could not be followed over many years, the conclusions relied on cross-sectional statistical analysis. Out-of-frame TCR alpha sequences shared between twins showed an excess of low generation-probability sequences compared with coincidental sharing between unrelated individuals. Out-of-frame TCR alpha sharing in monozygotic twins was systematically underestimated by recombination models, whereas sharing between unrelated individuals was in agreement with the recombination models. Excess twin sharing in beta out-of-frame sequences was weaker because fewer shared sequences lowered the signal-to-noise ratio.

The library was prepared using 5' RACE. Sequencing took place on an Illumina HiSeq 2000. Template switching introduced a universal primer binding site; the final cDNA contained a unique molecular identifier, enabling accurate counting of TCR cDNA molecules. Specific primers in the conserved constant-segment region were used to synthesize first-strand cDNA for the TCR alpha and beta chains. To control for contamination, every cDNA library was double barcoded, receiving both a SMART-Mk sample barcode and Illumina barcodes. Two successive PCR steps introduced TruSeq adapter sequences along with Illumina sample barcodes. Sequencing of the TCR alpha and beta cDNA libraries was done on the Illumina HiSeq platform using custom primers. For the original study's pipeline: Unique molecular identifiers were extracted from raw reads with MiGEC, and CDR3 positions were determined with MiXCR. For each individual, recombination models were inferred using an EM algorithm with the repgenHMM and IGoR tools. Shared clonotypes were analyzed with the tcR package in R, and sharing was normalized by the product of cloneset sizes. To study raw recombination without the effects of thymic and clonal selection, out-of-frame nonproductive sequences were analyzed. TCRdb cleaned the public reads at Q25 with fastp, built clones with MiXCR and kept in-frame beta chains. Each record represents a unique CDR3 protein, reported with the most common genes and DNA among its rows. None of the V and J calls come from the authors' own analysis; TCRdb made them. This sample gives about 390,000 distinct CDR3 sequences in total; approximately 9.1% of them show up just once. Roughly 8.9% of the sample rests with the top ten.

The CDR3 has 14 amino acids, counting the end cysteine and phenylalanine. The CDR3 DNA has 42 bases and is translated from base 1. The junction shows trimming of 1 base on V and 6 bases on J, plus 10 bases between the germline ends. The CDR1 and CDR2 encoded by the germline V gene (reference sequence) are MNHEY and SMNVEV. Every donor in the study was a healthy Caucasian. Three unrelated non-twin adults were additionally sequenced: a male aged 18 to 30, a male aged 50 to 60 and a female aged 50 to 60. Miltenyi CD45RO+ enrichment and human naive T-cell isolation kits were used to isolate memory (CD45RO+) and naive T cells from PBMC.

Sequenced sample: naive T cells sorted from blood. The cell subset or site label, as the study defines it: cells isolated with a human naive T-cell isolation kit. The chain joins TRBV27 to TRBJ2-1, with the D gene uncertain. The source is a woman between 45 and 60 years old in good health. The bases are TGTGCCAGCAGTTTATTTGGCCCACCCAATGAGCAGTTCTTC. Its product reads: CASSLFGPPNEQFF.